Each of the 11 T cell receptor beta chains below was sequenced from the same sample in a study of graft-versus-host responses after intestinal transplantation. Assay: immunoSEQ multiplex PCR; the TCRdb copy retains only in-frame clones and omits some. The table has roughly 25,000 clones, over 65% seen once. The sequences come from PBMCs, collected roughly 29 days after intestinal transplant. The receptors derive from a human patient who received an intestinal transplant, so some T cells may come from the graft donor.

J is TRBJ1-2 and V is TRBV5-6, with D tentatively TRBD1 (5 bases). This CDR3 is built from 15 residues. From germline, CDR1 is SGHDT and CDR2 YYEEEE. Deletions cut 2 bases from V and 4 bases from J, with 15 bases between. The CDR3 loop is CASSFIGTDFYGYTF. The CDR3 nucleotides read TGTGCCAGCAGCTTTATCGGGACGGATTTCTATGGCTACACCTTC. Based on the CDR3 plus reference TRBV5-6 and TRBJ1-2, the full variable domain is DAGVTQSPTHLIKTRGQQVTLRCSPKSGHDTVSWYQQALGQGPQFIFQYYEEEERQRGNFPDRFSGHQFPNYSSELNVNALLLGDSALYLCASSFIGTDFYGYTFGSGTRLTVV.

There are a few counts of this clone. The chain combines TRBV27 with TRBJ2-7; D possibly corresponds to TRBD1 (6 bases). This CDR3 has 15 residues. V was shortened by 3 bases and J by 6 bases, with 18 bases between the two germline ends. Germline CDR1 MNHEY, CDR2 SMNVEV (reference sequence). The CDR3 spells CASSFVVGAGAEQYF. In DNA, the CDR3 is TGTGCCAGCAGTTTTGTAGTTGGGGCAGGGGCCGAGCAGTACTTC.

The chain uses TRBV5-1 and TRBJ2-5; 13 bases agree with TRBD2. Per the germline V gene, CDR1 is SGHRS and CDR2 is YFSETQ. J gave up 1 base and V 2 bases, and 2 bases lay outside the gene matches. This CDR3 has 16 residues. CDR3 in amino acids: CASSFWTSGGQETQYF. In DNA form, the CDR3 reads TGCGCCAGCAGCTTTTGGACTAGCGGGGGCCAAGAGACCCAGTACTTC. Together with reference TRBV5-1 and TRBJ2-5, the CDR3 gives the full variable domain: KAGVTQTPRYLIKTRGQQVTLSCSPISGHRSVSWYQQTPGQGLQFLFEYFSETQRNKGNFPGRFSGRQFSNSRSEMNVSTLELGDSALYLCASSFWTSGGQETQYFGPGTRLLVL.

This chain joins TRBV11-2 and TRBJ2-7; 7 nucleotides match TRBD2. The CDR3 sequence is 17 residues long. Trimming cost V 1 base and J 0 bases; bases outside gene matches: 9. Germline assignment: CDR1 SGHAT and CDR2 FQNNGV. This CDR3 reads CASSLAPSGEISYEQYF. CDR3 nucleotide sequence: TGTGCCAGCAGCTTAGCTCCTAGCGGTGAGATCTCCTACGAGCAGTACTTC.

V gene TRBV29-1 combines with J gene TRBJ1-1, with TRBD1 as a possible D gene (6 bases). There are 14 residues in the CDR3. The V end was cut by 3 bases, the J end by 3 bases, with 14 bases between. Germline loops: CDR1 SQVTM, CDR2 ANQGSEA. CDR3 sequence: CSVDVGGSDTEAFF. The CDR3 bases are TGCAGCGTTGATGTGGGGGGCTCGGACACTGAAGCTTTCTTT.

This clone showed up just a few times. The J gene is TRBJ2-3, the V gene TRBV6-6, with D maybe TRBD2 (7 bases). V was trimmed by 6 bases and J by 6 bases, leaving 19 bases between them. This CDR3 has 15 amino acids. Germline V gene data show CDR1 as MNHNY and CDR2 as SVGAGI (reference sequence). The CDR3, as DNA: TGTGCCAGCAGCGCCGTAGGGGGGGGCCCCGATACGCAGTATTTT. Protein product: CASSAVGGGPDTQYF.

The V call is TRBV5-6, the J call TRBJ1-5; D not resolved. Looked up from germline, CDR1 is SGHDT and CDR2 is YYEEEE. This CDR3 has 15 amino acids. V lost 0 bases, J lost 4 bases, and 11 bases lay in between. CDR3 protein: CASSLARLPNQPQHF. CDR3 DNA sequence: TGTGCCAGCAGCTTGGCACGCCTCCCTAATCAGCCCCAGCATTTT.

V and J are TRBV7-9 and TRBJ1-4; D possibly corresponds to TRBD1 (6 bases). V dropped 5 bases and J dropped 6 bases, with 13 bases sitting between them. The V gene's germline CDR1 is SEHNR and CDR2 FQNEAQ (reference sequence). CDR3 length: 14 residues. The CDR3 DNA sequence: TGTGCCAGCAGCCCACAGGGTTTGGATGAAAAACTGTTTTTT. Translation gives CASSPQGLDEKLFF. The whole variable domain, remainder taken from reference TRBV7-9 and TRBJ1-4, is DTGVSQNPRHKITKRGQNVTFRCDPISEHNRLYWYRQTLGQGPEFLTYFQNEAQLEKSRLLSDRFSAERPKGSFSTLEIQRTEQGDSAMYLCASSPQGLDEKLFFGSGTQLSVL.

The V and J genes are TRBV7-7 and TRBJ2-1; D is undetermined. CDR3 length: 13 residues. V lost 2 bases and J lost 9, with 11 bases in between. CDR1 is SSHAT and CDR2 is FNYEAQ in the germline V gene (reference sequence). CDR3: CASSLNRDGEQFF. CDR3 nucleotide sequence: TGTGCCAGCAGCTTAAACCGCGACGGTGAGCAGTTCTTC.

The chain is built from TRBV27 and TRBJ2-5; the D call may be TRBD1 or TRBD2 (6 bases each). From germline, CDR1 is MNHEY and CDR2 SMNVEV (reference sequence). The CDR3 runs 15 residues. Between the trimmed V and J ends, which lost 0 bases and 5 bases, there was a span of 13 bases. The CDR3 coding sequence is TGTGCCAGCAGTTTATCTAACGGGGGCTTGGAGACCCAGTACTTC. It encodes CASSLSNGGLETQYF.

The CDR3 protein is CASRTSGNMYF. CDR3 DNA: TGTGCCAGCAGGACTAGCGGGAATATGTACTTC. The genes are TRBV2 and TRBJ2-7; 11 bases match TRBD2. The CDR3 length is 11 residues. Germline CDR1 is SNHLY and CDR2 is FYNNEI. Losses at the gene ends were 6 bases for V and 12 bases for J; bases not matched to a gene: 4.